These T cell receptor beta chains were read from a single sample in a study of T cells in Graves' hyperthyroidism and ophthalmopathy. TCRdb independently ran MiXCR on the multiplex PCR reads; one entry per CDR3 protein. The table includes roughly 200,000 distinct CDR3 sequences, approximately 20% detected once. The sample taken for sequencing was blood. The receptors were sampled from a man in his forties with Graves' hyperthyroidism. Both conserved end residues are part of each CDR3. The order of the fields is J gene, D gene, V gene, clone size, CDR3 protein, CDR3 DNA. D genes are given only for firm matches. Expanded clones are given a class, and other clones once, few, many or no size at all.

TRBJ1-5,.,TRBV2,few,CASRWGTRGNQPQHF,TGTGCCAGCAGGTGGGGGACAAGGGGGAATCAGCCCCAGCATTTT
TRBJ1-4,TRBD1,TRBV3-1,many,CASSHEGAELFF,TGTGCCAGCAGCCACGAGGGGGCAGAACTGTTTTTT
TRBJ2-3,TRBD2,TRBV7-9,many,CASSQGASGGPFTDTQYF,TGTGCCAGCAGCCAAGGGGCTAGCGGGGGTCCATTCACAGATACGCAGTATTTT
TRBJ1-2,.,TRBV19,.,CASTIVGRSTGYTF,TGTGCCAGTACTATAGTAGGGAGAAGTACTGGCTACACCTTC
TRBJ1-2,TRBD1,TRBV11-2,many,CASSLGTGGQGWYGYTF,TGTGCCAGCAGCTTAGGGACAGGGGGACAAGGCTGGTATGGCTACACCTTC
TRBJ2-5,TRBD1,TRBV5-8,many,CASSRDRQETQYF,TGTGCCAGCAGCAGGGACAGACAAGAGACCCAGTACTTC
TRBJ1-4,.,TRBV24-1,many,CATSDPQSEKLFF,TGTGCCACCAGTGATCCACAGTCCGAAAAACTGTTTTTT
TRBJ1-5,TRBD1,TRBV5-1,.,CASSLDRGGRPQHF,TGCGCCAGCAGCTTGGACAGGGGCGGTCGGCCCCAGCATTTT
TRBJ1-2,.,TRBV20-1,many,CSARGIGYTF,TGCAGTGCAAGGGGGATTGGCTACACCTTC
TRBJ1-2,TRBD1,TRBV5-1,many,CASSKGQGSFSGYTF,TGCGCCAGCAGCAAGGGACAGGGTTCGTTTAGCGGCTACACCTTC
TRBJ2-1,.,TRBV3-1,many,CASSQDRGGAQFF,TGTGCCAGCAGCCAAGATCGAGGGGGGGCGCAGTTCTTC
TRBJ1-1,TRBD1,TRBV20-1,many,CSATIRQGGTPEAFF,TGCAGTGCTACCATTCGACAGGGGGGGACCCCAGAAGCTTTCTTT
TRBJ2-6,.,TRBV12-3/TRBV12-4,.,CASSWTGANVLTF,TGTGCCAGCAGTTGGACTGGGGCCAACGTCCTGACTTTC